Listed here are 10 T cell receptor beta chains from one sample, sequenced in a study of blood T cell repertoires in COVID-19. Sequenced by immunoSEQ multiplex PCR; TCRdb stores in-frame clones only, minus some. The repertoire includes fewer than 300,000 clones, roughly 85% of them detected once, and 2% to 3% sits in the top ten. The sample consisted of peripheral blood. The receptors come from a woman between 65 and 79 years old with active or convalescent COVID-19.

The chain joins TRBV14 to TRBJ1-2, with D perhaps TRBD1 (5 bases). The CDR3 contains 13 residues. V lost 4 bases, J lost 3 bases, and 9 bases lay in between. Germline CDR1 reads SGHDN; CDR2 reads FVKESK. CDR3 sequence: CASSLGGDYGYTF. The CDR3 nucleotides are TGTGCCAGCAGCCTTGGGGGGGACTATGGCTACACCTTC.

This clone was recorded only once. V and J are TRBV29-1 and TRBJ2-5; maybe TRBD2 (5 bases). V gave up 0 bases and J gave up 7 bases, with 9 bases separating them. Germline CDR1 and CDR2: SQVTM and ANQGSEA. The CDR3 runs to 12 residues. The CDR3 coding sequence is TGCAGCGTTGAAGATCCGGGATGGACCCAGTACTTC. This encodes CSVEDPGWTQYF. The variable domain in full, completed from reference TRBV29-1 and TRBJ2-5, reads SAVISQKPSRDICQRGTSLTIQCQVDSQVTMMFWYRQQPGQSLTLIATANQGSEATYESGFVIDKFPISRPNLTFSTLTVSNMSPEDSSIYLCSVEDPGWTQYFGPGTRLLVL.

The genes are TRBV27 and TRBJ1-1; TRBD1 matches at 8 bases. V shed 6 bases and J 2 bases; nucleotides not matched to a gene: 5. The germline V gene has CDR1 MNHEY and CDR2 SMNVEV (reference sequence). CDR3 length equals 14 residues. Here the CDR3 reads CASSWTGFNTEAFF. The CDR3 nucleotides are TGTGCCAGCAGCTGGACAGGGTTTAACACTGAAGCTTTCTTT.

The chain couples TRBV6-5 to TRBJ2-5; 7 bases fit TRBD2. V lost 7 bases to trimming and J lost 5 bases; unmatched junction nucleotides: 10. Germline V gene data show CDR1 as MNHEY and CDR2 as SVGAGI. This CDR3 is 14 amino acids long. CDR3 in DNA: TGTGCCAGCACCTTAGCGGGTGCGGGGGAGACCCAGTACTTC. Its translation: CASTLAGAGETQYF.

J is TRBJ2-7 and V is TRBV5-1; D perhaps matches TRBD1 (6 bases). Germline CDR1 is SGHRS and CDR2 is YFSETQ. The CDR3 is made up of 14 amino acids. The V and J ends lost 1 base and 6 bases respectively, with 14 bases between them. The CDR3 loop is CASSLQGGSGEQYF. CDR3 nucleotides: TGCGCCAGCAGCTTGCAAGGGGGATCGGGCGAGCAGTACTTC.

The gene calls are TRBV19 and TRBJ2-1; 12 positions match TRBD1. V gave up 6 bases and J gave up 8 bases; unmatched junction bases: 5. This CDR3 is 14 amino acids long. CDR1 and CDR2 from the germline V gene are LNHDA and SQIVND (reference sequence). CDR3 sequence reads: CASSLRDRGHEQFF. CDR3 in DNA: TGTGCCAGTAGCCTTCGGGACAGGGGGCATGAGCAGTTCTTC.

The chain is built from TRBV5-1 and TRBJ2-1; 9 bases are a match to TRBD2. The germline V gene encodes CDR1 SGHRS and CDR2 YFSETQ. With V trimmed by 7 bases and J by 5 bases, 13 bases remained unmatched. The CDR3 is 16 residues long. CDR3 nucleotide sequence: TGCGCCAGCGAGGAGACTAGCGGTCTAGGGGACAATGAGCAGTTCTTC. Amino acid sequence: CASEETSGLGDNEQFF.

This clone turned up a few times. The chain is built from TRBV19 and TRBJ2-2; 7 nucleotides match TRBD1. Germline assignment: CDR1 LNHDA and CDR2 SQIVND (reference sequence). Trimming cost V 2 bases and J 7 bases; bases outside gene matches: 7. This CDR3 spans 15 amino acids. CDR3 residues: CASSIWTGGGGELFF. The CDR3 coding sequence is TGTGCCAGTAGTATATGGACAGGAGGAGGCGGGGAGCTGTTTTTT.

This clone was observed a few times. V is TRBV3-1 (or the pseudogene TRBV3-2) and J is TRBJ1-4, with unresolved D. This CDR3 has 16 residues. CDR1 and CDR2 (germline): LGHDT, YNNKEL (reference sequence). Trimming stripped 2 bases from V and 8 bases from J, with 18 bases between. CDR3 in amino acids: CASSQPSGRDEEKLFF. Here the CDR3 DNA reads TGTGCCAGCAGCCAACCCTCGGGGAGGGATGAGGAAAAACTGTTTTTT.

This clone was seen a single time. The rearrangement joins TRBV2 to TRBJ2-1; D perhaps matches TRBD2 (6 bases). This CDR3 region has 15 residues. The germline CDR1 and CDR2 sequences are SNHLY and FYNNEI. Trimming shortened V by 4 bases and J by 5 bases, and 15 bases separated the two germline ends. CDR3 amino acids: CASSGDSHGDNEQFF. CDR3 DNA: TGTGCCAGCAGTGGGGACTCGCATGGGGACAATGAGCAGTTCTTC.